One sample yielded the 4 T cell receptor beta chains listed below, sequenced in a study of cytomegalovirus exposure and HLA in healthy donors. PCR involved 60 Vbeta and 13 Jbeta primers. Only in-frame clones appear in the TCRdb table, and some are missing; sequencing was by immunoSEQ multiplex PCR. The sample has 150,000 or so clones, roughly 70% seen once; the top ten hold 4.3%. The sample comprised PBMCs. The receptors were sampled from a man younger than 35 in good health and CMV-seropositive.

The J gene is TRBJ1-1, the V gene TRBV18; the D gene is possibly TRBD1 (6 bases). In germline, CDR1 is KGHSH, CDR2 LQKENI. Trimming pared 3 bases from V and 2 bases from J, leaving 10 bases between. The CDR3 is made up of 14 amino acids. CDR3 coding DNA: TGTGCCAGCTCACCGATACAGGGTAACACTGAAGCTTTCTTT. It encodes CASSPIQGNTEAFF.

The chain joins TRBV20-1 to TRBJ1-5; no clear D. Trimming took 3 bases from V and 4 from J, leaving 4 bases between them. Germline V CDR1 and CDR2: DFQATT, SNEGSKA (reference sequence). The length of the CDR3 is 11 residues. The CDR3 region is CSARENQPQHF. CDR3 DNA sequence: TGCAGTGCTAGGGAGAATCAGCCCCAGCATTTT.

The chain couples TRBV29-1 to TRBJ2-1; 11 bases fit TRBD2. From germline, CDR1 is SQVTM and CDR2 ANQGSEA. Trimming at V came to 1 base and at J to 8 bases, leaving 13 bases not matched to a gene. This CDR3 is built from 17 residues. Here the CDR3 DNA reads TGCAGCGTTGAAGCCTTTTCGACTAGCGGGGTTGGGGATGAGCAGTTCTTC. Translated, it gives CSVEAFSTSGVGDEQFF.

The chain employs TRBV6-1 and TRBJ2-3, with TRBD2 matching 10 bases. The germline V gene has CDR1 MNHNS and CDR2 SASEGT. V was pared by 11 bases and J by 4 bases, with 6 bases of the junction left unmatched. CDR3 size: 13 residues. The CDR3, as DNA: TGTGCCGGAGTAGCGGGAGGTTCAGATACGCAGTATTTT. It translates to CAGVAGGSDTQYF.